The sample holds a few counts of the clone carrying this TCR beta chain. In the PCR, 60 Vbeta and 13 Jbeta primers were used. Clones were read by immunoSEQ multiplex PCR, and TCRdb kept only the in-frame ones, dropping some. The sample holds tens of thousands of clones, about two thirds seen once. Per germline, CDR1 SGHRS and CDR2 YFSETQ. The CDR3 spans 13 residues. J gave up 6 bases and V 2 bases, and 2 bases lay outside the gene matches. The data originate from a study of cytomegalovirus exposure and HLA in healthy donors. J is TRBJ2-1 and V is TRBV5-1; 7 bases are a match to TRBD2. The sequenced sample consisted of PBMCs. The TCR originated in a man in his 60s in good health and CMV-seronegative. The CDR3 here is CASSLPSGNEQFF. The DNA for the CDR3 is TGCGCCAGCAGCTTACCTAGCGGCAATGAGCAGTTCTTC.